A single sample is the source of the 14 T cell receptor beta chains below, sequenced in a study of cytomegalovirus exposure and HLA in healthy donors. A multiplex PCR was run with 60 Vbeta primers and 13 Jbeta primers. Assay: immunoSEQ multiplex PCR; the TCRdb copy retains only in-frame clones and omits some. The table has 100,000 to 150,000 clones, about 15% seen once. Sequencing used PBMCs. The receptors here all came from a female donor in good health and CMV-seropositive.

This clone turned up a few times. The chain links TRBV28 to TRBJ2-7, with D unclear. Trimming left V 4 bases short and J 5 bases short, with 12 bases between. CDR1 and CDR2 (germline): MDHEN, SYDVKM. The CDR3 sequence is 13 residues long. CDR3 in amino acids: CASSSARGHEQYF. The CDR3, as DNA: TGTGCCAGCAGTTCCGCGCGCGGTCACGAGCAGTACTTC. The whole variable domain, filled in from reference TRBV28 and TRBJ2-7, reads DVKVTQSSRYLVKRTGEKVFLECVQDMDHENMFWYRQDPGLGLRLIYFSYDVKMKEKGDIPEGYSVSREKKERFSLILESASTNQTSMYLCASSSARGHEQYFGPGTRLTVT.

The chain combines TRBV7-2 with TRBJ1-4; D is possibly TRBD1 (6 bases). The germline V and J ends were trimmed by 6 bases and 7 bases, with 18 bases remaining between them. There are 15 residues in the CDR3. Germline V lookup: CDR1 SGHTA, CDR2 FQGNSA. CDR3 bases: TGTGCCAGCAGTCAATGGGGGGGGCGTAGTGAAAAACTGTTTTTT. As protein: CASSQWGGRSEKLFF.

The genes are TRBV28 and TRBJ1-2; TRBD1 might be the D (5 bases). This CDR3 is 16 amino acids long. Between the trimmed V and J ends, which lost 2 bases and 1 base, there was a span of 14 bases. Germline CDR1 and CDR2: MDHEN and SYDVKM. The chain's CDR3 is CASSLLIRTLNYGYTF. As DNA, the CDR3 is TGTGCCAGCAGTTTACTCATTCGGACACTTAACTATGGCTACACCTTC.

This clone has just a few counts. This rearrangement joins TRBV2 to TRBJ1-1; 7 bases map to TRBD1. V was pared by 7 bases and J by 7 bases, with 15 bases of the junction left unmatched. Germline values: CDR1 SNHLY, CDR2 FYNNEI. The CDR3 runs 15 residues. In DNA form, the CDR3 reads TGTGCCAGCACCCTTTTCAGGCAGGGGGAAAATGAAGCTTTCTTT. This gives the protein CASTLFRQGENEAFF.

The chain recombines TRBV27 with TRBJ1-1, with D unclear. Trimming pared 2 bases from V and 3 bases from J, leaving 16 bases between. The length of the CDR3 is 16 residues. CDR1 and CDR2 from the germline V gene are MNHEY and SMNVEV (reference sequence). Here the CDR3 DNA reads TGTGCCAGCAGTTTAGGCCGAGGGAATGGGGACACTGAAGCTTTCTTT. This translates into CASSLGRGNGDTEAFF.

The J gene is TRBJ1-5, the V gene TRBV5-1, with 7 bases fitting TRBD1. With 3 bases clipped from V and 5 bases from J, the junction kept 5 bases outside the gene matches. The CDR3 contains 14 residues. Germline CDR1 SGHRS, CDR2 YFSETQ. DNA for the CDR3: TGCGCCAGCAGCTCTACAGGGGAGGATCAGCCCCAGCATTTT. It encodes CASSSTGEDQPQHF.

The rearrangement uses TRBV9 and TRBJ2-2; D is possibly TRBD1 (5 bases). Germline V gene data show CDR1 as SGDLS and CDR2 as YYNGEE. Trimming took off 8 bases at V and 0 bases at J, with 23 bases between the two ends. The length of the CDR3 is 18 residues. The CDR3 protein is CASLLVMDKFANTGELFF. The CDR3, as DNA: TGTGCCAGTTTATTAGTGATGGACAAGTTCGCGAACACCGGGGAGCTGTTTTTT. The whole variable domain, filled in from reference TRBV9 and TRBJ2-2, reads DSGVTQTPKHLITATGQRVTLRCSPRSGDLSVYWYQQSLDQGLQFLIQYYNGEERAKGNILERFSAQQFPDLHSELNLSSLELGDSALYFCASLLVMDKFANTGELFFGEGSRLTVL.

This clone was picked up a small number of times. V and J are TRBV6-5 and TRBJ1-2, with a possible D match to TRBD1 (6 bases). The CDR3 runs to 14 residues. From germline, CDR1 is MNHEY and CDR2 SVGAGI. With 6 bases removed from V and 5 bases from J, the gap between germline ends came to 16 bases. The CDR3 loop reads CASREQGGGYGYTF. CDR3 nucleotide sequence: TGTGCCAGCAGAGAGCAGGGAGGGGGTTATGGCTACACCTTC.

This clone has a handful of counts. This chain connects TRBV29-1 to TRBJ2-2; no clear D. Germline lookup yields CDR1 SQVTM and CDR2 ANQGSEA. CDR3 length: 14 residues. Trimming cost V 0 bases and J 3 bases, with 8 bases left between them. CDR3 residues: CSVEDGLDTGELFF. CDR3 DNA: TGCAGCGTTGAAGACGGGTTGGACACCGGGGAGCTGTTTTTT.

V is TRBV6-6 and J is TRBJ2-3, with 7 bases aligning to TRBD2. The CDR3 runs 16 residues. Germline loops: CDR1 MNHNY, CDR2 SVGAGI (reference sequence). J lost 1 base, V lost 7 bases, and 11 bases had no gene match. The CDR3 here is CASTAIFLAGTDTQYF. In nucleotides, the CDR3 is TGTGCCAGCACCGCAATTTTCCTAGCGGGCACAGATACGCAGTATTTT.

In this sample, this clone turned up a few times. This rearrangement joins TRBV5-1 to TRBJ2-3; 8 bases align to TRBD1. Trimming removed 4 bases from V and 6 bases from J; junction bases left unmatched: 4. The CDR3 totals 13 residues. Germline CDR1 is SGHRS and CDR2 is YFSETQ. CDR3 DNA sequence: TGCGCCAGCAGCATGGACAGGGTGGATACGCAGTATTTT. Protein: CASSMDRVDTQYF.

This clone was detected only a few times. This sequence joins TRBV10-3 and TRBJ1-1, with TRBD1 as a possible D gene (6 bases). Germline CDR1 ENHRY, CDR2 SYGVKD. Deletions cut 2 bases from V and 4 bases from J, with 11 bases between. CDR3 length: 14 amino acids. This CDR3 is CAISEHREGTEAFF. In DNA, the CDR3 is TGTGCCATCAGTGAGCACAGGGAAGGCACTGAAGCTTTCTTT.

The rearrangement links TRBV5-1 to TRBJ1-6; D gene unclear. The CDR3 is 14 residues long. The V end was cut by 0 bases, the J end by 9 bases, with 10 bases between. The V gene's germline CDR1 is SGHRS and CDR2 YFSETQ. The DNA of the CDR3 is TGCGCCAGCAGCTTGGCGGGATTCGGTTCACCCCTCCACTTT. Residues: CASSLAGFGSPLHF.

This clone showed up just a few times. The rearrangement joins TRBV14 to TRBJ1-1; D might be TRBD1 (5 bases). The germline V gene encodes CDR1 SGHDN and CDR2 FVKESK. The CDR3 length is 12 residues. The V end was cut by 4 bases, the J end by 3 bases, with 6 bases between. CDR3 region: CASSRQYTEAFF. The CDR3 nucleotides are TGTGCCAGCAGCCGACAGTACACTGAAGCTTTCTTT. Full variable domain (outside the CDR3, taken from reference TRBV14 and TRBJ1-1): EAGVTQFPSHSVIEKGQTVTLRCDPISGHDNLYWYRRVMGKEIKFLLHFVKESKQDESGMPNNRFLAERTGGTYSTLKVQPAELEDSGVYFCASSRQYTEAFFGQGTRLTVV.